Listed here is a single T cell receptor beta chain. Survey-level TCR beta sequencing used the immunoSEQ assay. The assay was immunoSEQ multiplex PCR, and TCRdb's table has in-frame clones only and misses some. The sample lists 45,000 to 55,000 clones, approximately 95% occurring once. Germline CDR1 SGHRS, CDR2 YFSETQ. V was clipped by 0 bases and J by 9 bases, with 12 bases between them. The CDR3 extends over 13 amino acids. Material for sequencing was PBMCs. V gene TRBV5-1 combines with J gene TRBJ1-1; D might be TRBD1 (5 bases). This clonotype originated in a man aged 35 to 55 with rheumatoid arthritis. Here the CDR3 reads CASSLDDSRQAFF. As DNA, the CDR3 is TGCGCCAGCAGCTTGGACGACAGTAGACAAGCTTTCTTT.